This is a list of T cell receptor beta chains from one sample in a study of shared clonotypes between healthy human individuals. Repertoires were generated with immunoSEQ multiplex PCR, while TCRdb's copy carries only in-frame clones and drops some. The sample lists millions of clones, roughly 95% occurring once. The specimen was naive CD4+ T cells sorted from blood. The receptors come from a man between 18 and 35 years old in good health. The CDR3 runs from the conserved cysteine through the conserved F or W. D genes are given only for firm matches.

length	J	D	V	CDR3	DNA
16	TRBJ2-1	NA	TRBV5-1	CASSLVSSGGGNEQFF	TGCGCCAGCAGCCTTGTTTCCAGCGGAGGGGGGAATGAGCAGTTCTTC
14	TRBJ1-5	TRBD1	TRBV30	CAWSGTGAGQPQHF	TGTGCCTGGAGCGGGACAGGGGCTGGGCAGCCCCAGCATTTT
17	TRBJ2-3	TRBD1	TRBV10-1	CASSESMSGGSTDTQYF	TGCGCCAGCAGTGAGTCTATGTCAGGGGGATCCACAGATACGCAGTATTTT
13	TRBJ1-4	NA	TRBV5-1	CASVDRRGEKLFF	TGCGCCAGCGTCGACAGGCGGGGTGAAAAACTGTTTTTT
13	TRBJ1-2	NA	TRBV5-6	CASSSAGPYGYTF	TGTGCCAGCAGCTCGGCCGGCCCCTATGGCTACACCTTC
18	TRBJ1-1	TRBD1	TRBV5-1	CASSPAAGTAWSVTEAFF	TGCGCCAGCAGTCCTGCTGCGGGGACAGCGTGGAGTGTTACTGAAGCTTTCTTT
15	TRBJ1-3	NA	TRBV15	CATSRDQGAGNTIYF	TGTGCCACCAGCAGAGATCAGGGAGCTGGAAACACCATATATTTT
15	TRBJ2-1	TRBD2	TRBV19	CASSSTSGGADEQFF	TGTGCCAGTAGTTCTACTAGCGGGGGGGCCGATGAGCAGTTCTTC
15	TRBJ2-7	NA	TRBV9	CASSVSGLSSYEQYF	TGTGCCAGCAGTGTGAGCGGGCTAAGCTCCTACGAGCAGTACTTC
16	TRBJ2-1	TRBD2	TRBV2	CASHSRLAGGYNEQFF	TGTGCCAGCCATTCCCGACTAGCGGGAGGTTATAATGAGCAGTTCTTC
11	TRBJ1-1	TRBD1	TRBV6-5	CASTRGTEAFF	TGTGCCAGCACCAGGGGGACTGAAGCTTTCTTT
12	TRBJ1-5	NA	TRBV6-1	CATRQYNQPQHF	TGTGCCACCAGGCAGTACAATCAGCCCCAGCATTTT
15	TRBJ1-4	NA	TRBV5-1	CASSLMGATNEKLFF	TGCGCCAGCAGCTTGATGGGGGCAACTAATGAAAAACTGTTTTTT